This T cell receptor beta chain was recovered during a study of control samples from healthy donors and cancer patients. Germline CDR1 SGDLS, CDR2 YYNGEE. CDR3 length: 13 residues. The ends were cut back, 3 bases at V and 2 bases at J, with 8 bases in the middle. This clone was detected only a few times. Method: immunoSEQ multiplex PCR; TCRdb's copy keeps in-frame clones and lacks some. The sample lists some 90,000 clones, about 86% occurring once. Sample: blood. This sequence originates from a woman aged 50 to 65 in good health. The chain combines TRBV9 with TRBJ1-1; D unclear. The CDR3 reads CASSATPNTEAFF. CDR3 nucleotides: TGTGCCAGCAGCGCTACCCCTAACACTGAAGCTTTCTTT.